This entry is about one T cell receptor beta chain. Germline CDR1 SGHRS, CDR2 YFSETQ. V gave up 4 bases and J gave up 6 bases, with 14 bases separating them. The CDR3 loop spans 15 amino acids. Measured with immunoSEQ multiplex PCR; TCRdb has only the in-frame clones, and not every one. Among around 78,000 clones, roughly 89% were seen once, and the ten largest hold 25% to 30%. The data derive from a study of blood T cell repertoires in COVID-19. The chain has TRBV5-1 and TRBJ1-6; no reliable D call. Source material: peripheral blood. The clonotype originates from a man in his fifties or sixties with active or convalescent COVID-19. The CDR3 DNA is TGCGCCAGCAGCCTGTTTGAAGGAGGTAATTCACCCCTCCACTTT. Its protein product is CASSLFEGGNSPLHF.